Listed here are 18 T cell receptor beta chains from one sample, sequenced in a study of blood T cell repertoires in COVID-19. Clones were sequenced by immunoSEQ multiplex PCR, and TCRdb holds only the in-frame ones, with some missing. The data show approximately 100,000 clones, 70% to 90% seen once. The specimen sequenced was PBMCs or T cells enriched from blood (not recorded which). These receptors originate from a woman aged 50 to 60 who had recovered from COVID-19.

The chain uses TRBV24-1 and TRBJ2-7; 9 bases agree with TRBD2. From germline, CDR1 is KGHDR and CDR2 SFDVKD. The CDR3 consists of 17 residues. Germline trimming cut 0 bases from V and 3 bases from J; bases unmatched to any gene: 8. CDR3 DNA: TGTGCCACCAGTGATTTGAATTTGACTAGCGGACTCTACGAGCAGTACTTC. It is translated as CATSDLNLTSGLYEQYF.

In nucleotides, the CDR3 is TGTGCCAGCAGTCCGGCAGGGGGCTACGGTCAGCCCCAGCATTTT. Amino acids: CASSPAGGYGQPQHF. J is TRBJ1-5 and V is TRBV28; TRBD1 agrees at 8 bases. The germline V gene encodes CDR1 MDHEN and CDR2 SYDVKM. Losses at the gene ends were 5 bases for V and 6 bases for J; bases not matched to a gene: 9. The CDR3 length is 15 residues.

The rearrangement uses TRBV15 and TRBJ2-7; a weak D match, TRBD1 (5 bases). This CDR3 comprises 13 residues. Deletions cut 5 bases from V and 5 bases from J, with 13 bases between. Germline CDR1 and CDR2: LNHNV and YYDKDF (reference sequence). The CDR3 DNA sequence: TGTGCCACCAGCCAAGGGGCACCCCACGAGCAGTACTTC. It translates to CATSQGAPHEQYF.

The sample holds a few counts of this clone. The V gene is TRBV6-5, the J gene TRBJ2-3, with no clear D. The V gene's germline CDR1 is MNHEY and CDR2 SVGAGI. This CDR3 contains 12 residues. V lost 10 bases to trimming and J lost 0 bases, with 8 bases between them. CDR3 protein: CATDQSTDTQYF. CDR3 DNA: TGTGCCACCGATCAGAGCACAGATACGCAGTATTTT.

The chain is built from TRBV24-1 and TRBJ2-7, with 8 nucleotides matching TRBD1. With 9 bases clipped from V and 2 bases from J, the junction kept 8 bases outside the gene matches. The CDR3 totals 14 residues. Germline V CDR1 and CDR2: KGHDR, SFDVKD. The CDR3 region is CATAGTGRTYEQYF. CDR3 in DNA: TGTGCCACCGCAGGGACAGGCCGAACCTACGAGCAGTACTTC.

The rearrangement uses TRBV19 and TRBJ1-2; tentative D call: TRBD1 (6 bases). Deletions cut 7 bases from V and 4 bases from J, with 16 bases between. Germline V CDR1 and CDR2: LNHDA, SQIVND (reference sequence). This CDR3 has 14 residues. The CDR3 nucleotides read TGTGCCAGTAAAGGCTCAGGGGATGTCTATGGCTACACCTTC. It encodes CASKGSGDVYGYTF.

This sequence joins TRBV18 and TRBJ1-1, with TRBD1 as a possible D gene (5 bases). The CDR3 spans 14 residues. V lost 8 bases and J 3 bases, leaving 16 bases between the germline ends. The V gene's germline CDR1 is KGHSH and CDR2 LQKENI. This chain's CDR3 is CASARGTGDTEAFF. The CDR3 coding sequence is TGTGCCAGCGCGAGGGGAACGGGAGACACTGAAGCTTTCTTT.

The V and J genes are TRBV14 and TRBJ1-2, with no clear D. Germline V gene sequence: CDR1 SGHDN, CDR2 FVKESK. CDR3 length equals 12 residues. V was cut by 8 bases and J by 5 bases, with 12 bases left in between. For the CDR3, the DNA is TGTGCCAGCTCCTATGGCGGGTATGGCTACACCTTC. Its translation: CASSYGGYGYTF.

The chain joins TRBV21-1 to TRBJ2-1; the DNA was not compared with TRBD1, the D call given in the table. TRBV21-1 corresponds to a pseudogene. There are 18 residues in the CDR3. Here the CDR3 DNA reads TGTGCCAGCAGCAAAAAGGCCCATCCGGACAGGGACTACAATGAGCAGTTCTTC. This translates into CASSKKAHPDRDYNEQFF.

The chain employs TRBV6-5 and TRBJ2-2; tentatively, D is TRBD1 (6 bases). Germline CDR1 is MNHEY and CDR2 is SVGAGI. The CDR3 has 15 amino acids. Trimming removed 5 bases from V and 4 bases from J, with 14 bases in between. The CDR3 DNA reads as TGTGCCAGCAGTCCCCGAGGACAGATCACCGGGGAGCTGTTTTTT. The encoded protein is CASSPRGQITGELFF.

This chain uses TRBV19 with TRBJ2-3, with TRBD2 identical over 9 bases. Per the germline V gene, CDR1 is LNHDA and CDR2 is SQIVND (reference sequence). CDR3 length equals 16 residues. Germline trimming cut 4 bases from V and 2 bases from J; bases unmatched to any gene: 7. CDR3 DNA sequence: TGTGCCAGTAGTAATCCGACTAGCGGTTTCACAGATACGCAGTATTTT. This translates into CASSNPTSGFTDTQYF.

The V gene is TRBV5-5, the J gene TRBJ1-5; D not resolved. This CDR3 spans 16 amino acids. V lost 2 bases and J lost 1, with 13 bases in between. Per germline, CDR1 SGHKS and CDR2 YYEKEE (reference sequence). CDR3 loop: CASSLFSDWSNQPQHF. The CDR3 region has the DNA TGTGCCAGCAGCTTATTTTCAGACTGGAGCAATCAGCCCCAGCATTTT.

V gene TRBV6-5 combines with J gene TRBJ1-1; maybe TRBD1 (5 bases). The germline V gene encodes CDR1 MNHEY and CDR2 SVGAGI. Deletions cut 7 bases from V and 6 bases from J, with 9 bases between. This CDR3 spans 11 amino acids. For the CDR3, the DNA is TGTGCCAGCAAACAGGATTCTGAAGCTTTCTTT. Its protein product is CASKQDSEAFF.

J is TRBJ2-3 and V is TRBV7-3; D unresolved. Germline lookup yields CDR1 SGHTA and CDR2 FQGTGA. V lost 1 base and J lost 6, with 11 bases in between. The CDR3 has 14 residues. CDR3 DNA: TGTGCCAGCAGCTTAATCGCGTCCACCGATACGCAGTATTTT. Amino acids: CASSLIASTDTQYF.

The chain carries TRBV7-2 and TRBJ1-6; 8 nucleotides line up with TRBD1. The CDR3 covers 16 residues. Germline lookup yields CDR1 SGHTA and CDR2 FQGNSA. V shed 5 bases, J shed 10 bases, and the junction held 13 bases outside the gene matches. The CDR3 coding sequence is TGTGCCAGCAGCACCCAGGCGGGACAGGCGGGATCACCCCTCCACTTT. This sequence encodes CASSTQAGQAGSPLHF.

V and J are TRBV19 and TRBJ2-1; TRBD2 might be the D (6 bases). CDR3 length: 16 residues. Trimming left V 3 bases short and J 3 bases short, with 15 bases between. Per germline, CDR1 LNHDA and CDR2 SQIVND (reference sequence). DNA of the CDR3: TGTGCCAGTAGTATTCCCAGGGACGGGAGCTACAATGAGCAGTTCTTC. It specifies CASSIPRDGSYNEQFF.

J is TRBJ1-6 and V is TRBV2; no reliable D call. V was pared by 2 bases and J by 7 bases, with 12 bases between. Germline assignment: CDR1 SNHLY and CDR2 FYNNEI. The CDR3 covers 15 residues. CDR3 coding DNA: TGTGCCAGCAGTGAAAAACACGTCCAAAATTCACCCCTCCACTTT. Amino acid sequence: CASSEKHVQNSPLHF.

The chain has TRBV6-4 and TRBJ2-2, with TRBD2 matching over 14 bases. The V gene's germline CDR1 is MRHNA and CDR2 SNTAGT. CDR3 length equals 19 residues. The ends lost 1 base at V and 4 bases at J; junction bases unmatched: 8. In DNA, the CDR3 is TGTGCCAGCAGTGACTGGCTTAAGGGACTAGCGGGAGTCACCGGGGAGCTGTTTTTT. Encoded protein: CASSDWLKGLAGVTGELFF.